The 28 T cell receptor beta chains presented below share a single source sample, sequenced in a study of blood T cells in healthy people across ages. A second PCR, run for about 6 to 11 cycles, used a sample-barcoded 5' primer plus a J-beta primer mix. TCRdb fed the 5' RACE reads into MiXCR, producing one record per CDR3 protein. The sample lists roughly 1,700,000 distinct CDR3 sequences, 28% occurring once. The sequenced sample was blood. These receptors originate from a woman aged 25-40 years in good health.

The chain recombines TRBV20-1 with TRBJ1-2; possible D gene TRBD1, 6 bases. The V gene's germline CDR1 is DFQATT and CDR2 SNEGSKA (reference sequence). The CDR3 covers 16 residues. With 6 bases removed from V and 6 bases from J, the gap between germline ends came to 26 bases. CDR3 sequence (DNA): TGCAGTGCCGGAGAAACCTTGGACAGAAATTGGGATGGCTACACCTTC. Translated: CSAGETLDRNWDGYTF.

This clonotype was seen a few times. This chain connects TRBV7-2 to TRBJ2-5; 7 bases are a match to TRBD1. The CDR3 contains 15 residues. Germline V CDR1 and CDR2: SGHTA, FQGNSA. Trimming took 4 bases from V and 2 from J; bases not matched to a gene: 7. CDR3 nucleotide sequence: TGTGCCAGCAGCTCCCGCCGGGGACAGCAAGAGACCCAGTACTTC. Its protein product is CASSSRRGQQETQYF.

With respect to this clonotype: This may stem from a read error, because a much larger clone lies one nucleotide away. The chain recombines TRBV6-5 with TRBJ2-1; 8 bases agree with TRBD1. Germline loops: CDR1 MNHEY, CDR2 SVGAGI. This CDR3 has 14 residues. With 8 bases clipped from V and 13 bases from J, the junction kept 16 bases outside the gene matches. The CDR3 sequence is CASPGQDTQETQFF. CDR3 DNA sequence: TGTGCCAGCCCGGGACAGGACACACAAGAGACCCAGTTCTTC.

This clonotype was counted between two and nine times. V usage is TRBV20-1 and J usage is TRBJ2-3; no clear D. The CDR3 consists of 14 residues. Trimming removed 1 base at V and 4 bases at J, with 12 bases between. Germline-derived CDR1 and CDR2 are DFQATT and SNEGSKA (reference sequence). Here the CDR3 reads CSARVGRSADTQYF. CDR3 DNA sequence: TGCAGTGCTAGAGTGGGTAGATCTGCAGATACGCAGTATTTT.

The chain has TRBV29-1 and TRBJ1-1, with 8 bases lining up with TRBD1. The ends lost 4 bases at V and 4 bases at J; junction bases unmatched: 8. The germline CDR1 and CDR2 sequences are SQVTM and ANQGSEA. The CDR3 extends over 14 amino acids. CDR3 coding DNA: TGCAGCGTTGCTAGGACAGGGTCGGGCACTGAAGCTTTCTTT. Encoded protein: CSVARTGSGTEAFF.

This clonotype showed up just a few times. The chain joins TRBV7-2 to TRBJ2-1; 12 nucleotides line up with TRBD2. Germline loops: CDR1 SGHTA, CDR2 FQGNSA. The CDR3 consists of 18 residues. V lost 4 bases, J lost 5 bases, and 12 bases stayed unmatched. The CDR3 sequence: CASSSSRLAGGLNNEQFF. CDR3 DNA sequence: TGTGCCAGCAGCTCCAGTCGCCTAGCGGGAGGGCTCAACAATGAGCAGTTCTTC.

The chain couples TRBV7-3 to TRBJ2-2, with D possibly matching TRBD2 (7 bases). From germline, CDR1 is SGHTA and CDR2 FQGTGA. Trimming left V 7 bases short and J 0 bases short, with 12 bases between. CDR3 length: 15 amino acids. The CDR3: CASTGGGANTGELFF. The CDR3 coding sequence is TGTGCCAGCACCGGAGGGGGGGCGAACACCGGGGAGCTGTTTTTT.

A few counts support this clonotype. Since a much larger clone is just one base distant, this may be a read error. The CDR3 DNA reads as TGTGCCATCAGTGAGGCGGGAGACGGGGAGCGGTTTTTT. Translated, it gives CAISEAGDGERFF. The chain uses TRBV10-3 and TRBJ2-2, with 7 bases aligning to TRBD2. Germline-derived CDR1 and CDR2 are ENHRY and SYGVKD. This CDR3 has 13 residues.

This clonotype was seen a few times. The chain recombines TRBV7-2 with TRBJ2-3; D call uncertain. In germline, CDR1 is SGHTA, CDR2 FQGNSA. Trimming cost V 3 bases and J 6 bases, with 10 bases left between them. The CDR3 totals 13 residues. CDR3 nucleotides: TGTGCCAGCAGCTTGACCCGTCCGGATACGCAGTATTTT. Protein: CASSLTRPDTQYF.

This clonotype was seen a few times. The J gene is TRBJ2-1, the V gene TRBV20-1; 13 bases match TRBD2. Germline lookup yields CDR1 DFQATT and CDR2 SNEGSKA (reference sequence). Unmatched junction bases numbered 9, after V lost 3 bases and J lost 7 bases. The CDR3 covers 16 residues. The CDR3 protein is CSARDPTSGGDNEQFF. In DNA, the CDR3 is TGCAGTGCTAGGGACCCAACTAGCGGGGGGGATAATGAGCAGTTCTTC.

This clonotype showed up just a few times. CDR3: CSVAEGDYGYTF. In DNA, the CDR3 is TGCAGCGTTGCGGAGGGGGACTATGGCTACACCTTC. The chain employs TRBV29-1 and TRBJ1-2; D possibly corresponds to TRBD1 (6 bases). Between the trimmed V and J ends, which lost 4 bases and 3 bases, there was a span of 9 bases. CDR3 length equals 12 residues. Germline CDR1 and CDR2: SQVTM and ANQGSEA.

This chain uses TRBV28 with TRBJ1-2, with unresolved D. Germline CDR1 is MDHEN and CDR2 is SYDVKM. Trimming stripped 1 base from V and 4 bases from J, with 10 bases between. The CDR3 runs to 14 residues. This CDR3 is CASSLLGNLYGYTF. CDR3 sequence (DNA): TGTGCCAGCAGTTTATTGGGGAACCTCTATGGCTACACCTTC.

As concerns this clonotype: The final CDR3 position lacks the conserved phenylalanine or tryptophan, pointing to a likely read error. The chain is built from TRBV7-2 and TRBJ1-2, with 9 bases lining up with TRBD1. Germline V gene sequence: CDR1 SGHTA, CDR2 FQGNSA. This CDR3 region has 14 residues. V lost 4 bases and J lost 10; bases outside the gene matches: 10. Here the CDR3 DNA reads TGTGCCAGCAGCTGGCAGGGACAGGGCTCTGACTACACCCTC. Translation gives CASSWQGQGSDYTL.

This clonotype was detected many times. The junction does not match germline at one end; this may be a read error. V and J are TRBV27 and TRBJ2-3; tentative D call: TRBD2 (5 bases). From germline, CDR1 is MNHEY and CDR2 SMNVEV (reference sequence). This CDR3 contains 13 residues. This chain's CDR3 is CASRTPSTDTQYF. The CDR3 bases are TGCGCCAGCAGGACTCCTAGCACAGATACGCAGTATTTT.

A note on this clonotype: The junction departs from germline at one end; a sequencing error may be responsible. In nucleotides, the CDR3 is TGTGCCAGCAGTTTATTACAGGGAGGATACCAAGAGGCCCAGTACTTC. It specifies CASSLLQGGYQEAQYF. The chain joins TRBV27 to TRBJ2-5; D tentatively fits TRBD1 or TRBD2 (6 bases each). This CDR3 spans 16 amino acids. CDR1 MNHEY and CDR2 SMNVEV come from the germline V gene (reference sequence).

This chain uses TRBV12-3 or TRBV12-4 with TRBJ2-3; TRBD2 matches at 11 bases. Unmatched junction bases numbered 7, after V lost 3 bases and J lost 5 bases. The CDR3 loop spans 16 amino acids. Written as DNA, the CDR3 is TGTGCCAGCAGTTTCTTAGCGGGAGGGCAAAGAGATACGCAGTATTTT. It translates to CASSFLAGGQRDTQYF.

The V call is TRBV20-1, the J call TRBJ1-3; D is uncertain. Germline values: CDR1 DFQATT, CDR2 SNEGSKA (reference sequence). The V end lost 1 base, the J end lost 4 bases, and 8 bases lay between the germline ends. This CDR3 comprises 13 residues. CDR3 nucleotide sequence: TGCAGTGCTAGAGCGGGCGCCGGAAACACCATATATTTT. Its protein is CSARAGAGNTIYF.

The chain employs TRBV28 and TRBJ2-7; perhaps TRBD1 as D (5 bases). Germline lookup yields CDR1 MDHEN and CDR2 SYDVKM. Trimming took off 9 bases at V and 0 bases at J, with 15 bases between the two ends. The CDR3 consists of 14 residues. The CDR3 here is CASTPGWGSYEQYF. The CDR3 DNA follows: TGTGCCAGTACTCCAGGGTGGGGCTCCTACGAGCAGTACTTC. Variable domain in full (rest from reference TRBV28 and TRBJ2-7): DVKVTQSSRYLVKRTGEKVFLECVQDMDHENMFWYRQDPGLGLRLIYFSYDVKMKEKGDIPEGYSVSREKKERFSLILESASTNQTSMYLCASTPGWGSYEQYFGPGTRLTVT.

V usage is TRBV5-1 and J usage is TRBJ2-7; D gene unclear. V lost 1 base, J lost 3 bases, and 11 bases lay in between. Germline CDR1 is SGHRS and CDR2 is YFSETQ. The CDR3 is 14 residues long. CDR3 nucleotide sequence: TGCGCCAGCAGCTTGAGTCAAGAAAGCTACGAGCAGTACTTC. The encoded protein is CASSLSQESYEQYF.

This chain uses TRBV28 with TRBJ1-3; D is perhaps TRBD1 (6 bases). CDR1 is MDHEN and CDR2 is SYDVKM in the germline V gene. The CDR3 is made up of 13 amino acids. V was shortened by 6 bases and J by 8 bases, with 14 bases between the two germline ends. The CDR3 nucleotides read TGTGCCAGCAGCTCGCGGGGGCCGGACACCATATATTTT. Protein sequence: CASSSRGPDTIYF.

In DNA form, the CDR3 reads TGTGCCAGCAGGCGGGCAGAGACCCAGTACTTC. Amino acid sequence: CASRRAETQYF. The genes are TRBV2 and TRBJ2-5; a weak D match, TRBD2 (5 bases). The CDR3 runs to 11 residues. The V and J ends lost 6 bases and 4 bases respectively, with 6 bases between them. In germline, CDR1 is SNHLY, CDR2 FYNNEI.

The chain couples TRBV20-1 to TRBJ2-1; TRBD2 aligns across 14 bases. Germline CDR1 and CDR2: DFQATT and SNEGSKA (reference sequence). V shed 6 bases and J 9 bases; nucleotides not matched to a gene: 7. There are 14 residues in the CDR3. This chain's CDR3 is CSAGGLAGASEQFF. The CDR3 nucleotides are TGCAGTGCCGGGGGACTAGCGGGGGCGAGTGAGCAGTTCTTC.

The table lists this clonotype with a few counts. The chain combines TRBV10-2 with TRBJ2-5, with 9 positions matching TRBD2. The V gene end was trimmed by 2 bases and the J gene end by 4 bases; junction bases not matched to a gene: 5. Looked up from germline, CDR1 is WSHSY and CDR2 is SAAADI. The CDR3 has 15 amino acids. The CDR3 protein is CASSEAVRGGETQYF. CDR3 DNA: TGCGCCAGCAGTGAGGCTGTGCGGGGGGGAGAGACCCAGTACTTC.

The table lists this clonotype with a count of one. The chain recombines TRBV10-3 with TRBJ1-2; unclear D gene. Germline values: CDR1 ENHRY, CDR2 SYGVKD. V shed 5 bases and J shed 4 bases, with 11 bases lying between them. This CDR3 spans 13 amino acids. Here the CDR3 DNA reads TGTGCCATCAGTAGTGGCGGATCCTATGGCTACACCTTC. Translated, it gives CAISSGGSYGYTF.

The table lists this clonotype with many counts. The chain recombines TRBV10-3 with TRBJ2-5, with D unclear. Germline assignment: CDR1 ENHRY and CDR2 SYGVKD. The CDR3 contains 15 residues. Trimming removed 0 bases from V and 2 bases from J, with 10 bases in between. CDR3: CAISESGVGQETQYF. In nucleotides, the CDR3 is TGTGCCATCAGTGAGTCCGGAGTGGGGCAAGAGACCCAGTACTTC.

This clonotype was seen a handful of times. V gene TRBV7-9 combines with J gene TRBJ2-3, with D hard to call. Germline lookup yields CDR1 SEHNR and CDR2 FQNEAQ (reference sequence). V was cut by 0 bases and J by 4 bases, with 8 bases left in between. CDR3 length: 14 residues. The CDR3 reads CASSLAIRSDTQYF. The CDR3 bases are TGTGCCAGCAGCTTAGCGATCCGTTCAGATACGCAGTATTTT.

This clonotype was seen a handful of times. The rearrangement links TRBV29-1 to TRBJ2-1, with 16 bases lining up with TRBD2. From germline, CDR1 is SQVTM and CDR2 ANQGSEA. The CDR3 loop spans 15 amino acids. The junction had 6 bases not matched to a gene; V was cut back by 6 bases and J by 7 bases. The CDR3: CSVGTSGGAGNEQFF. CDR3 nucleotide sequence: TGCAGCGTGGGGACTAGCGGGGGGGCCGGTAATGAGCAGTTCTTC.

The CDR3 bases are TGCGCCAGCAGCTTGGTCCCAATAGTCCGCACAGATACGCAGTATTTT. Translating it yields CASSLVPIVRTDTQYF. The J gene is TRBJ2-3, the V gene TRBV5-1; D not certain. The length of the CDR3 is 16 residues. Germline loops: CDR1 SGHRS, CDR2 YFSETQ. Trimming stripped 0 bases from V and 1 base from J, with 12 bases between.